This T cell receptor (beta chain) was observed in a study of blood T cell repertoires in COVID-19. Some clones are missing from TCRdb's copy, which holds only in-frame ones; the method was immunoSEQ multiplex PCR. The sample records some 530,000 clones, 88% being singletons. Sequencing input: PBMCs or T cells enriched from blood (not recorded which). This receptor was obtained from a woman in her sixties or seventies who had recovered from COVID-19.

In DNA form, the CDR3 reads TGTGCCAGCTCAACGAGACAGGGATCTGGAAACACCATATATTTT. Amino acids: CASSTRQGSGNTIYF. The rearrangement links TRBV18 to TRBJ1-3, with 7 bases that match TRBD1. Trimming took 5 bases from V and 1 from J; bases not matched to a gene: 5. CDR1 KGHSH and CDR2 LQKENI come from the germline V gene. CDR3 length equals 15 residues.